The 26 T cell receptor beta chains below come from one sample, sequenced in a study of blood T cell repertoires in COVID-19. Only in-frame clones appear in the TCRdb table, and some are missing; sequencing was by immunoSEQ multiplex PCR. Of about 390,000 clones listed, more than 70% are singletons. Sequenced material: peripheral blood. These receptors originate from an older woman with COVID-19, enrolled during active disease.

This clone was counted only a few times. This rearrangement joins TRBV5-5 to TRBJ1-5; D call uncertain. Trimming shortened V by 0 bases and J by 1 base, and 5 bases separated the two germline ends. This CDR3 contains 14 residues. Germline CDR1 SGHKS, CDR2 YYEKEE (reference sequence). The CDR3 here is CASSLGSSNQPQHF. The DNA of the CDR3 is TGTGCCAGCAGCTTGGGGAGCAGCAATCAGCCCCAGCATTTT.

The rearrangement links TRBV7-9 to TRBJ1-3; tentative D call: TRBD1 (6 bases). CDR3 length: 13 residues. Germline V gene sequence: CDR1 SEHNR, CDR2 FQNEAQ (reference sequence). Trimming shortened V by 4 bases and J by 2 bases, and 6 bases separated the two germline ends. The CDR3 sequence is CASSSGAGNTIYF. The CDR3 nucleotides are TGTGCCAGCAGCTCAGGGGCTGGAAACACCATATATTTT.

The V and J genes are TRBV4-1 and TRBJ2-2; 11 nucleotides line up with TRBD1. The CDR3 runs 16 residues. Germline-derived CDR1 and CDR2 are MGHRA and YSYEKL. V dropped 4 bases and J dropped 5; count of bases not matched to a gene: 6. The CDR3 DNA is TGCGCCAGCAGCCGGGGTGGGACAGGGGGAACCGGGGAGCTGTTTTTT. Its protein product is CASSRGGTGGTGELFF.

This clone was counted between two and nine times. The chain uses TRBV7-3 and TRBJ2-2; 9 positions agree with TRBD1. V trimming: 5 bases; J trimming: 6 bases; junction bases outside the gene matches: 13. Per germline, CDR1 SGHTA and CDR2 FQGTGA. The CDR3 is 17 residues long. The CDR3 region is CASSQSRDRVLSGELFF. Here the CDR3 DNA reads TGTGCCAGCAGCCAAAGCCGGGACAGGGTATTGTCCGGGGAGCTGTTTTTT.

Comment on this clone: Distinct nucleotide sequences in the sample also encode this CDR3. The V and J genes are TRBV7-2 and TRBJ2-7; TRBD1 is a possible D gene (6 bases). CDR3 length: 14 amino acids. V dropped 3 bases and J dropped 0 bases, with 9 bases sitting between them. Germline CDR1 is SGHTA and CDR2 is FQGNSA. This chain's CDR3 is CASSLGAGSYEQYF. The CDR3 DNA sequence: TGTGCCAGCAGCTTGGGGGCCGGCTCCTACGAGCAGTACTTC.

As for this clone: One end of the junction fails to match germline, which may point to a read error. The chain couples TRBV28 to TRBJ1-5; D possibly corresponds to TRBD1 (6 bases). There are 14 residues in the CDR3. Germline V gene lookup returns CDR1 MDHEN and CDR2 SYDVKM. DNA for the CDR3: TGTGCCAGCCGAAGCCCTGCGGGGGGGGCCCGAAGGGTTTTT. This codes for CASRSPAGGARRVF.

The chain combines TRBV16 with TRBJ1-1, with D possibly TRBD1 on 5 matching bases. The length of the CDR3 is 15 residues. CDR1 is KGHSY and CDR2 is FQNENV in the germline V gene. Trimming shortened V by 0 bases and J by 11 bases, and 19 bases separated the two germline ends. CDR3 loop: CASSQSIGGEGMAFF. In DNA form, the CDR3 reads TGTGCCAGCAGCCAATCGATAGGAGGGGAAGGTATGGCTTTCTTT.

This clone was counted a few times. The chain carries TRBV5-6 and TRBJ1-2, with a weak D call TRBD1 (6 bases). Germline V gene sequence: CDR1 SGHDT, CDR2 YYEEEE. This CDR3 comprises 14 residues. V was clipped by 6 bases and J by 0 bases, with 12 bases between them. For the CDR3, the DNA is TGTGCCAGCATCCCGAGGGGGACTAACTATGGCTACACCTTC. It translates to CASIPRGTNYGYTF.

CDR3 protein: CASSLTGGGLSGANVLTF. CDR3 nucleotide sequence: TGCGCCAGCAGCTTAACAGGGGGTGGTCTCTCTGGGGCCAACGTCCTGACTTTC. The chain recombines TRBV5-1 with TRBJ2-6, with 8 positions matching TRBD1. Germline CDR1 reads SGHRS; CDR2 reads YFSETQ. The CDR3 length is 18 residues. Unmatched junction bases numbered 7, after V lost 2 bases and J lost 0 bases.

J is TRBJ1-2 and V is TRBV5-4; D gene unclear. The V gene's germline CDR1 is SGHNT and CDR2 YYREEE (reference sequence). The CDR3 covers 13 residues. V was clipped by 0 bases and J by 4 bases, with 7 bases between them. CDR3 protein: CASSLAELYGYTF. CDR3 in DNA: TGTGCCAGCAGCTTGGCTGAGCTCTATGGCTACACCTTC.

The chain joins TRBV6-5 to TRBJ1-4, with TRBD1 identical over 11 bases. Trimming removed 2 bases from V and 11 bases from J; junction bases left unmatched: 7. Germline-derived CDR1 and CDR2 are MNHEY and SVGAGI. The CDR3 extends over 15 amino acids. CDR3 nucleotides: TGTGCCAGCAGTTACCCGGACAGGGGGCCGGGGAAACTGTTTTTT. This encodes CASSYPDRGPGKLFF.

This rearrangement joins TRBV5-1 to TRBJ1-3; TRBD1 aligns across 8 bases. The CDR3 totals 17 residues. The V segment lost 4 bases and the J segment 1 base; nucleotides outside the gene matches: 10. The V gene's germline CDR1 is SGHRS and CDR2 YFSETQ. DNA of the CDR3: TGCGCCAGCAGCGAAGGCGCAGGGGGCTTTTCTGGAAACACCATATATTTT. It codes for CASSEGAGGFSGNTIYF.

J is TRBJ2-3 and V is TRBV11-2, with a weak D call TRBD1 (8 bases). Germline-derived CDR1 and CDR2 are SGHAT and FQNNGV. Between the trimmed V and J ends, which lost 0 bases and 6 bases, there was a span of 22 bases. The CDR3 spans 18 residues. Written as DNA, the CDR3 is TGTGCCAGCAGCTTAGATCAGGGCAGGGGGCCACTAGCGGATACGCAGTATTTT. Its protein is CASSLDQGRGPLADTQYF. Combining the CDR3 with reference TRBV11-2 and TRBJ2-3 gives the whole variable domain EAGVAQSPRYKIIEKRQSVAFWCNPISGHATLYWYQQILGQGPKLLIQFQNNGVVDDSQLPKDRFSAERLKGVDSTLKIQPAKLEDSAVYLCASSLDQGRGPLADTQYFGPGTRLTVL.

The sample holds one count of this clone. The CDR3 loop reads CASSLGTRGAGELFF. The CDR3 nucleotides read TGTGCCAGCAGCCTTGGGACTAGGGGCGCCGGGGAGCTGTTTTTT. The rearrangement uses TRBV4-2 and TRBJ2-2, with TRBD2 identical over 8 bases. J lost 6 bases, V lost 4 bases, and 7 bases had no gene match. The CDR3 covers 15 residues. Germline-derived CDR1 and CDR2 are LGHNA and YNFKEQ.

This clone was detected a few times. V is TRBV27 and J is TRBJ1-2; no clear D. The CDR3 totals 18 residues. V shed 2 bases and J shed 0 bases, with 19 bases lying between them. The germline V gene has CDR1 MNHEY and CDR2 SMNVEV (reference sequence). The CDR3: CASSLTGDGTRTNYGYTF. As DNA, the CDR3 is TGTGCCAGCAGTTTAACGGGAGACGGCACCCGCACTAACTATGGCTACACCTTC.

The chain links TRBV5-1 to TRBJ1-3, with no clear D. In germline, CDR1 is SGHRS, CDR2 YFSETQ. The CDR3 has 13 amino acids. V shed 4 bases and J shed 0 bases, with 5 bases lying between them. The CDR3 region has the DNA TGCGCCAGCAGCCTTTTCTCTGGAAACACCATATATTTT. Its protein product is CASSLFSGNTIYF.

The CDR3 reads CASSLGQVNQPQHF. The CDR3 region has the DNA TGTGCCAGCAGCTTGGGCCAGGTCAATCAGCCCCAGCATTTT. The chain has TRBV5-5 and TRBJ1-5; D is unresolved. Trimming removed 0 bases from V and 3 bases from J, with 7 bases in between. CDR3 size: 14 residues. Germline V gene sequence: CDR1 SGHKS, CDR2 YYEKEE (reference sequence).

This chain connects TRBV12-3 or TRBV12-4 to TRBJ1-6, with 8 positions matching TRBD1. The V segment lost 5 bases and the J segment 11 bases; nucleotides outside the gene matches: 5. The CDR3 is 13 amino acids. This CDR3 reads CASSRQGNPPLHF. In DNA, the CDR3 is TGTGCCAGCAGTAGACAGGGGAATCCACCCCTCCACTTT.

The chain is built from TRBV9 and TRBJ2-1; a weak D match, TRBD2 (6 bases). Trimming shortened V by 4 bases and J by 9 bases, and 14 bases separated the two germline ends. CDR3 size: 13 residues. Germline assignment: CDR1 SGDLS and CDR2 YYNGEE. CDR3 region: CASSIGGGSEQFF. DNA for the CDR3: TGTGCCAGCAGCATCGGGGGTGGCAGTGAGCAGTTCTTC.

V usage is TRBV2 and J usage is TRBJ1-2, with 8 bases aligning to TRBD1. V shed 4 bases, J shed 4 bases, and the junction held 2 bases outside the gene matches. CDR1 and CDR2 (germline): SNHLY, FYNNEI. This CDR3 has 13 amino acids. The CDR3 loop is CASSVGQGYGYTF. The CDR3 DNA reads TGTGCCAGCAGTGTAGGACAGGGCTATGGCTACACCTTC.

The chain links TRBV5-1 to TRBJ2-2; 12 positions agree with TRBD2. The CDR3 has 16 residues. Germline values: CDR1 SGHRS, CDR2 YFSETQ. Germline trimming cut 7 bases from V and 0 bases from J; bases unmatched to any gene: 4. The CDR3, as DNA: TGCGCCAGCCAAGGACTAGCGGGGTCGAACACCGGGGAGCTGTTTTTT. It encodes CASQGLAGSNTGELFF.

The chain couples TRBV30 to TRBJ2-6, with 8 bases that match TRBD2. Germline trimming cut 1 base from V and 2 bases from J; bases unmatched to any gene: 10. The CDR3 runs to 18 residues. Germline CDR1 is GTSNPN and CDR2 is SVGIG (reference sequence). The CDR3 spells CAWSDGGGRSPGANVLTF. Here the CDR3 DNA reads TGTGCCTGGAGTGACGGGGGGGGACGTTCCCCTGGGGCCAACGTCCTGACTTTC.

This clone was picked up a small number of times. V gene TRBV18 combines with J gene TRBJ2-1; 10 bases line up with TRBD1. The CDR3 covers 14 residues. V gave up 3 bases and J gave up 6 bases; unmatched junction bases: 2. Germline lookup yields CDR1 KGHSH and CDR2 LQKENI. In DNA, the CDR3 is TGTGCCAGCTCACCCCGGACAGGGGGCAATGAGCAGTTCTTC. This translates into CASSPRTGGNEQFF.

This clone was seen more than once but under ten times. The chain links TRBV15 to TRBJ1-4; 9 bases align to TRBD1. V trimming: 0 bases; J trimming: 10 bases; junction bases outside the gene matches: 6. Per germline, CDR1 LNHNV and CDR2 YYDKDF (reference sequence). CDR3 length equals 15 residues. CDR3 coding DNA: TGTGCCACCAGCAGAGATGCACAGGGGGCGGTAAAACTGTTTTTT. Protein product: CATSRDAQGAVKLFF.

The chain has TRBV7-6 and TRBJ1-2, with D possibly matching TRBD1 (5 bases). CDR1 is SGHVS, CDR2 FNYEAQ, per germline. CDR3 length: 14 amino acids. Trimming left V 4 bases short and J 8 bases short, with 17 bases between. The CDR3 region is CASSSSGGAGGYTF. In DNA form, the CDR3 reads TGTGCCAGCAGCTCCAGTGGAGGGGCGGGCGGCTACACCTTC.

The V and J genes are TRBV30 and TRBJ1-1; D ambiguous. Germline V CDR1 and CDR2: GTSNPN, SVGIG (reference sequence). Trimming took 5 bases from V and 1 from J, leaving 11 bases between them. The CDR3 has 13 amino acids. This CDR3 reads CAWCRRGNTEAFF. CDR3 DNA: TGTGCCTGGTGCCGACGGGGGAACACTGAAGCTTTCTTT.